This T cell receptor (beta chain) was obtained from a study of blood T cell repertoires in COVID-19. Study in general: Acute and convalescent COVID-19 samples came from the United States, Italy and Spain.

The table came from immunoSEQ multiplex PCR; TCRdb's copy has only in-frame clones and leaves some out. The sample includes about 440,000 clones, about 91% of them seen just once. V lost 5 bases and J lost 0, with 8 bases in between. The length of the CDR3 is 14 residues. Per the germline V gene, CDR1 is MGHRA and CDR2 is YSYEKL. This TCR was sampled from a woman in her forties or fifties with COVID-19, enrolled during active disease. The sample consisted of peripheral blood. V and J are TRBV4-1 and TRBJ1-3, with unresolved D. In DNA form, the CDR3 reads TGCGCCAGCAGCGCGAGGGTCTCTGGAAACACCATATATTTT. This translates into CASSARVSGNTIYF.